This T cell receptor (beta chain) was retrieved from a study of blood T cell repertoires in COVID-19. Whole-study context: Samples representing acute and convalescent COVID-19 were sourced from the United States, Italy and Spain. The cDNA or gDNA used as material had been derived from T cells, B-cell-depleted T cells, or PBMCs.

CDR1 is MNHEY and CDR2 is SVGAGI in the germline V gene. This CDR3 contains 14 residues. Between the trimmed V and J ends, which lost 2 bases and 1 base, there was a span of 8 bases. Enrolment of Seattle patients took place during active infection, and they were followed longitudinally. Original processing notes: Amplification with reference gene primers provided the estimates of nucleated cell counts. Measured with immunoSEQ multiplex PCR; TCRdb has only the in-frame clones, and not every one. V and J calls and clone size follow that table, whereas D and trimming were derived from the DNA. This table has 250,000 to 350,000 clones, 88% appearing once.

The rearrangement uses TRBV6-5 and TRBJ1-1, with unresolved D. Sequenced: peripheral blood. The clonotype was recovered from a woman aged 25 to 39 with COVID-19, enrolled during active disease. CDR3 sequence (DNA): TGTGCCAGCAGTTACGCTGGGCAGAACACTGAAGCTTTCTTT. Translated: CASSYAGQNTEAFF.